Listed below are T cell receptor beta chains from one sample, sequenced in a study of early T cells in non-severe SARS-CoV-2 infection. One entry per CDR3 protein results from TCRdb running MiXCR on the 5' RACE reads. The table records tens of thousands of distinct CDR3 sequences, 9% to 10% of them present only once. This specimen was whole blood, taken at baseline. These receptors originate from an adult who was a healthcare worker with PCR-confirmed SARS-CoV-2 infection or an uninfected control (not recorded which). CDR3s include the opening cysteine and the closing phenylalanine or tryptophan. The D gene is left open where the match is weak. A row's size may be missing; if present it is once, few, many or a size class.

TRBJ1-1,-,-,TRBV28,CASSFRGGAFF,TGTGCCAGCAGTTTCAGGGGAGGAGCTTTCTTT
TRBJ2-7,-,-,TRBV19,CASSIGLPASYEQYF,TGTGCCAGTAGTATCGGGCTGCCGGCCTCCTACGAGCAGTACTTC
TRBJ1-2,TRBD1,once,TRBV29-1,CSVDRGGGYTF,TGCAGCGTCGACAGGGGCGGTGGCTACACCTTC
TRBJ2-5,-,-,TRBV6-6,CASSPGGRTAMQTQYF,TGTGCCAGCAGCCCCGGCGGCAGGACCGCAATGCAGACCCAGTACTTC
TRBJ1-1,-,-,TRBV29-1,CSVARTGNTEAFF,TGCAGCGTTGCCAGGACGGGGAACACTGAAGCTTTCTTT
TRBJ2-6,TRBD1,few,TRBV5-1,CASKTGAGANVLTF,TGCGCCAGCAAGACAGGGGCTGGGGCCAACGTCCTGACTTTC
TRBJ1-2,TRBD1,-,TRBV14,CASSRQSTGFDGYTF,TGTGCCAGCAGCCGACAATCGACAGGGTTTGATGGCTACACCTTC
TRBJ2-1,-,-,TRBV20-1,CSAPPRGGSNEQFF,TGCAGTGCTCCGCCGAGGGGGGGAAGCAATGAGCAGTTCTTC
TRBJ1-1,-,few,TRBV30,CAWSYRSFGKRDTEAFF,TGTGCCTGGAGTTACCGATCTTTCGGGAAGCGTGACACTGAAGCTTTCTTT
TRBJ2-1,-,-,TRBV5-1,CASRMLNEQFF,TGCGCCAGCAGGATGTTGAATGAGCAGTTCTTC
TRBJ1-5,-,-,TRBV28,CASSMTRDQPQHF,TGTGCCAGCAGTATGACGAGGGATCAGCCCCAGCATTTT
TRBJ2-7,-,many,TRBV28,CASSLVPQGGGGYEQYF,TGTGCCAGCAGTTTAGTGCCCCAAGGGGGAGGGGGTTACGAGCAGTACTTC
TRBJ2-7,TRBD2,-,TRBV7-2,CASSPGLADLYEQYF,TGTGCCAGCAGCCCAGGGCTAGCGGACCTCTACGAGCAGTACTTC
TRBJ1-1,TRBD1,-,TRBV30,CAWYLRTGGNTEAFF,TGTGCCTGGTATCTTAGGACAGGGGGGAACACTGAAGCTTTCTTT
TRBJ2-5,-,once,TRBV29-1,CSLRVGETQYF,TGCAGCTTGAGGGTTGGGGAGACCCAGTACTTC
TRBJ1-6,-,-,TRBV12-3/TRBV12-4,CASSFLDSLGSYNSPLHF,TGTGCCAGCAGTTTTCTTGACAGTCTGGGCTCCTATAATTCACCCCTCCACTTT
TRBJ2-7,-,-,TRBV29-1,CSAVLSSYEQYF,TGCAGCGCGGTACTAAGCTCCTACGAGCAGTACTTC
TRBJ1-2,-,few,TRBV28,CASSLRAVYGYTF,TGTGCCAGCAGTTTAAGGGCAGTCTATGGCTACACCTTC
TRBJ2-1,-,few,TRBV12-3/TRBV12-4,CASSPTGARSYNEQFF,TGTGCCAGCAGTCCTACGGGGGCACGGTCCTACAATGAGCAGTTCTTC
TRBJ2-2,TRBD2,-,TRBV12-5,CAGSGRNTGELFF,TGTGCTGGAAGCGGGAGGAACACCGGGGAGCTGTTTTTT
TRBJ1-4,-,-,TRBV28,CASSSDMEGEKLFF,TGTGCCAGCAGTTCCGACATGGAAGGTGAAAAACTGTTTTTT
TRBJ2-2,TRBD2,-,TRBV5-1,CASSLPSGRAVGELFF,TGCGCCAGCAGCTTGCCTAGCGGGAGGGCCGTTGGGGAGCTGTTTTTT
TRBJ2-3,-,-,TRBV6-5,CASSYKPRAGRPTDTQYF,TGTGCCAGCAGTTACAAGCCCCGCGCAGGGAGGCCCACAGATACGCAGTATTTT
TRBJ2-5,-,few,TRBV28,CASSFPGVGTPQETQYF,TGTGCCAGCAGTTTCCCAGGGGTTGGGACGCCACAGGAGACCCAGTACTTC
TRBJ2-2,-,few,TRBV4-1,CASSQVKGRTGELFF,TGCGCCAGCAGCCAAGTGAAGGGGCGTACCGGGGAGCTGTTTTTT
TRBJ1-1,-,many,TRBV6-2/TRBV6-3,CASSYSILGTEAFF,TGTGCCAGCAGTTACTCGATTTTGGGCACTGAAGCTTTCTTT
TRBJ1-1,-,many,TRBV28,CASSLPEPTEAFF,TGTGCCAGCAGTTTACCGGAACCCACTGAAGCTTTCTTT
TRBJ2-2,-,many,TRBV11-2,CASSRRAAGELFF,TGTGCCAGCAGCCGGAGGGCCGCCGGGGAGCTGTTTTTT
TRBJ1-1,TRBD1,-,TRBV6-5,CASSYTGTGGTEAFF,TGTGCCAGCAGTTACACGGGGACAGGGGGCACTGAAGCTTTCTTT
TRBJ2-2,TRBD2,-,TRBV28,CASSSLQRASGRAPRELFF,TGTGCCAGCAGTTCCCTCCAACGCGCTAGCGGGAGGGCGCCCAGGGAGCTGTTTTTT
TRBJ1-1,TRBD1,-,TRBV7-2,CASSLRGTGNTEAFF,TGTGCCAGCAGCTTAAGAGGGACAGGGAACACTGAAGCTTTCTTT
TRBJ2-3,-,-,TRBV7-6,CASSLGYTLADTQYF,TGTGCCAGCAGCTTAGGATACACCCTAGCGGATACGCAGTATTTT
TRBJ2-1,-,few,TRBV6-2/TRBV6-3,CASSRLQVNEQFF,TGTGCCAGCAGCCGCCTACAGGTGAATGAGCAGTTCTTC
TRBJ1-1,TRBD1,-,TRBV19,CASTRGRTGGVLNTEAFF,TGTGCCAGTACCCGAGGTAGGACAGGGGGCGTCTTGAACACTGAAGCTTTCTTT